This TCR beta chain was retrieved from a study of shared clonotypes between healthy human individuals (dated by TCRdb to the early 2020s). With regard to the full study: The cohort comprised a couple of women and a few men aged 18 to 49 years. Each donor's leukapheresis produced roughly between about 0.8 and 8.9 billion PBMCs. For each donor, three plates each were used for CD4 naive and CD4 memory, two plates were used for CD8 naive, and one plate was used for CD8 memory. To estimate repertoire size and how much clonotypes are shared between individuals, the study performed deep sequencing of blood TCR repertoires from five healthy adults. To increase sequencing depth and limit assay-specific biases, TCR repertoire library preparation and sequencing were carried out by different laboratories using diverse techniques. Broad study findings and their caveats: Rarefaction of sorted-subset datasets indicated incomplete sequencing despite the large sequencing depth. Compared with non-shared clonotypes, the clonotypes found in all four sorted-subset donors had higher generation probabilities. Sampling was restricted to blood, and TCR repertoires in tissue are likely to differ from TCR repertoires in blood. Pairwise subsampling led to the expectation that sequencing depth would affect the degree of clonotype sharing among donors. Naive subsets generally had larger estimated clonotype richness than memory subsets. Sharing across several donors was observed for around 5% of naive CD4, over 3% of naive CD8, about 2.5% of memory CD4, and about 0.39% of memory CD8 clonotypes. Because the study included only a small number of donors, the genetic and exposure-history diversity represented was limited.

TCR CDR3 regions were amplified from genomic DNA by multiplex PCR using the deep immunoSEQ assay. Extracted genomic DNA from each cell subset was distributed evenly across all wells of several immunoSEQ 96-well plates, and each plate was treated as a replicate. For sorted subsets, each replicate PCR was loaded with 150 to 250 ng genomic DNA, equivalent to 30,000 to 35,000 T cell genomes. The purified libraries were quantified using a Qubit 3.0 fluorometer, sized with a Bioanalyzer 2100, and then quantified again using the KAPA Library Quantification kit. A separate single-read 150-cycle Illumina NextSeq 550 flow cell was used to sequence each immunoSEQ 96-well plate. Processing in the source paper ran as follows. The immunoSEQ output contained only junctional sequences without quality scores, so filtering could not match that applied to full-length reads. Sequences were annotated with PyIR, a Python wrapper for IgBLAST v1.9, using IMGT germline references to assign V/J genes and CDR3. Any read was removed if the V/J assignment was weak (E-value above 1e-6), the CDR3 was missing, or the read contained stop codons, out-of-frame junctions, or ambiguous translated residues. A V3J clonotype was defined by an identical inferred V gene, J gene, and CDR3 amino acid sequence. Percentage overlap between repertoires was calculated by dividing the number of shared unique clonotypes by the size of the smaller repertoire. Repertoire richness was assessed with RTK rarefaction, the Chao1 estimator, and Recon v2.1 estimates of unobserved clonotypes. Generation probabilities were computed with OLGA for all TCRbeta clonotypes obtained by the gDNA method from four donors. Held by TCRdb, this immuneACCESS table contains in-frame sequences only and omits some clones. Under half of the omission traces to an unresolved V gene where checked; the cause of the rest is unknown. Clone size and V and J calls were adopted from that table, with D and trimming inferred from the DNA. The sample has some 700,000 clones on record, 90% of them singletons. The ten largest clones represent about 34% of the sample.

Donors were healthy HIV-negative adults with no recently reported acute infections or vaccinations. Every donor was a Caucasian adult residing in Nashville, Tennessee, USA. CD8 memory samples consisted of magnetically selected CD45RO+ cells combined with CCR7-negative CD45RA+ effector memory (TemRA) cells. After blood collection by leukapheresis, PBMCs were isolated using Ficoll-Histopaque density gradient centrifugation and then cryopreserved in the vapor phase of liquid nitrogen. Analytical flow cytometry was used to check the purity and quantity of every magnetically sorted T cell population. Genomic DNA was isolated from each sorted fraction and quantified by UV absorbance on a Nanodrop 2000c. Turning to this clone: No cognate antigen has been identified for it. Qualities for individual bases were not recorded, and no much larger clone is one base off.

There are 15 amino acids in the CDR3, from cysteine to phenylalanine inclusive. Solely the CDR3 DNA is kept, with 45 bases framed from the first base. V and J lose 2 bases and 0 bases, and a span of 13 bases separates them. The CDR1 and CDR2 encoded by the germline V gene are SQVTM and ANQGSEA. In this chain, TRBV29-1 is recombined with TRBJ1-1, with the D gene too uncertain to name. The TCR was taken from a man in his late teens or twenties in good health. Some clones in this sample may be carry-over from other donors' samples. Sequencing input: memory CD8+ T cells from PBMCs. The cell subset or site label of this sample denotes: CD45RO+ cells pooled with CCR7-negative TemRA cells. The base sequence is TGCAGCGTTGAACCGACGTCCCTTATGAACACTGAAGCTTTCTTT. This sequence encodes CSVEPTSLMNTEAFF.